The 22 T cell receptor beta chains listed next were all sequenced from one sample in a study of vaccination and CD4 T cells after COVID-19. As to treatment: roughly 10-day PBMC culture with coronavirus spike peptide pools or control peptides (ViraFEST assay). These receptors lack a known antigen. The Oncomine TCR Beta short-read assay was applied to DNA of cultured CD4+ T cells. TCRdb itself ran the PCR reads through MiXCR, one entry per CDR3 protein. Of about 16,000 distinct CDR3 sequences detected, roughly 60% appear once; the ten largest clones hold nearly 7.5%. Input material: CD4+ T cells from blood, cultured in vitro. Receptors were obtained from a human donor who had recovered from COVID-19.

A few counts support this clonotype. The CDR3, as DNA: TGCGCCAGCAGCCAAGACAGGTACGAGCAGTACTTC. It yields the protein CASSQDRYEQYF. The V and J genes are TRBV5-1 and TRBJ2-7; tentatively, D is TRBD1 (6 bases). V lost 4 bases and J 4 bases, leaving 9 bases between the germline ends. Germline V gene sequence: CDR1 SGHRS, CDR2 YFSETQ. This CDR3 is built from 12 residues.

The J gene is TRBJ2-5, the V gene TRBV6-2 or TRBV6-3, with TRBD2 matching 14 bases. Trimming removed 4 bases from V and 4 bases from J; junction bases left unmatched: 5. Germline CDR1 reads MNHEY; CDR2 reads SVGEGT. CDR3 length equals 16 residues. CDR3 DNA sequence: TGTGCCAGCAGTTCCAGCGGACTAGCGGGGGGAGAGACCCAGTACTTC. This sequence encodes CASSSSGLAGGETQYF.

This clonotype occurred a few times. V and J are TRBV27 and TRBJ2-7; D is perhaps TRBD1 (6 bases). The ends were cut back, 7 bases at V and 4 bases at J, with 8 bases in the middle. The CDR3 is 11 amino acids. Germline V CDR1 and CDR2: MNHEY, SMNVEV (reference sequence). CDR3 coding DNA: TGTGCCAGCACTCAGGGGTACGAGCAGTACTTC. This translates into CASTQGYEQYF.

The V and J genes are TRBV5-6 and TRBJ1-6; D perhaps matches TRBD1 (5 bases). V was pared by 0 bases and J by 6 bases, with 13 bases between. Germline CDR1 SGHDT, CDR2 YYEEEE. The CDR3 is made up of 16 amino acids. The CDR3 nucleotides are TGTGCCAGCAGCTTGGGACAGCTGAGGATTAATTCACCCCTCCACTTT. It encodes CASSLGQLRINSPLHF. The full variable domain, in which reference TRBV5-6 and TRBJ1-6 provide the parts outside the CDR3, is DAGVTQSPTHLIKTRGQQVTLRCSPKSGHDTVSWYQQALGQGPQFIFQYYEEEERQRGNFPDRFSGHQFPNYSSELNVNALLLGDSALYLCASSLGQLRINSPLHFGNGTRLTVT.

This clonotype was observed a few times. The chain carries TRBV7-2 and TRBJ2-6; D gene ambiguous. The CDR3 has 15 residues. V was shortened by 1 base and J by 4 bases, with 8 bases between the two germline ends. The germline CDR1 and CDR2 sequences are SGHTA and FQGNSA. In nucleotides, the CDR3 is TGTGCCAGCAGCTTAGGGGTGATAGGGGCCAACGTCCTGACTTTC. Its translation: CASSLGVIGANVLTF.

The chain joins TRBV12-3 or TRBV12-4 to TRBJ2-7; no reliable D call. This CDR3 has 14 residues. V was pared by 7 bases and J by 0 bases, with 13 bases between. The CDR3 loop is CASTWGSLSYEQYF. The CDR3 DNA follows: TGTGCCAGCACCTGGGGATCCCTCTCCTACGAGCAGTACTTC.

This CDR3 reads CASRLIPNYGYTF. CDR3 bases: TGTGCCAGTAGGTTGATCCCTAACTATGGCTACACCTTC. This chain joins TRBV19 and TRBJ1-2; D call uncertain. V was shortened by 6 bases and J by 0 bases, with 8 bases between the two germline ends. This CDR3 is built from 13 residues. Germline V CDR1 and CDR2: LNHDA, SQIVND (reference sequence).

Of note for this clonotype: The DNA is left out, because the CDR3 cannot be placed on it with certainty; the CDR3 is given as TCRdb lists it. The chain couples TRBV21-1 to TRBJ1-3; TRBD1, the D gene given by the table, was not confirmed from the DNA. TRBV21-1 is a documented pseudogene. Termini included, the CDR3 measures 17 amino acids. Here the CDR3 reads CASSKWGQGSSGNTIYF.

The chain carries TRBV7-3 and TRBJ2-1; D unresolved. The CDR3 consists of 14 residues. Germline V gene data show CDR1 as SGHTA and CDR2 as FQGTGA. Trimming took off 2 bases at V and 4 bases at J, with 9 bases between the two ends. CDR3 loop: CASSLLGGYNEQFF. CDR3 DNA sequence: TGTGCCAGCAGCTTATTGGGCGGATACAATGAGCAGTTCTTC.

The J gene is TRBJ2-7, the V gene TRBV6-1; 7 bases are shared with TRBD2. This CDR3 is 15 amino acids long. V trimming: 7 bases; J trimming: 2 bases; junction bases outside the gene matches: 11. In germline, CDR1 is MNHNS, CDR2 SASEGT. The CDR3 is CASTPLGEGPYEQYF. The DNA of the CDR3 is TGTGCCAGCACCCCCCTCGGGGAGGGCCCCTACGAGCAGTACTTC.

Concerning this clonotype itself: Its ends do not fully match the called genes, so a read error is possible. The rearrangement uses TRBV30 and TRBJ2-7; 10 positions agree with TRBD2. CDR1 is GTSNPN and CDR2 is SVGIG in the germline V gene (reference sequence). The CDR3 extends over 13 amino acids. The CDR3 region has the DNA TGTGCCTGGAGTGTTTTGGCTAGCGGGAGTAGGCACTTC. This translates into CAWSVLASGSRHF. Together with reference TRBV30 and TRBJ2-7, the CDR3 gives the full variable domain: SQTIHQWPATLVQPVGSPLSLECTVEGTSNPNLYWYRQAAGRGLQLLFYSVGIGQISSEVPQNLSASRPQDRQFILSSKKLLLSDSGFYLCAWSVLASGSRHFGPGTRLTVT.

The genes are TRBV20-1 and TRBJ2-5; 16 nucleotides align to TRBD2. This CDR3 is built from 19 residues. CDR1 is DFQATT, CDR2 SNEGSKA, per germline (reference sequence). The V segment lost 5 bases and the J segment 5 bases; nucleotides outside the gene matches: 17. DNA of the CDR3: TGCAGTGCTGGCAGGGTCCAACCGGGACTAGCGGGGGGGCACGAGACCCAGTACTTC. Translating gives CSAGRVQPGLAGGHETQYF.

The rearrangement links TRBV7-9 to TRBJ2-5; D is unclear. This CDR3 comprises 14 residues. V lost 2 bases and J 2 bases, leaving 9 bases between the germline ends. Per the germline V gene, CDR1 is SEHNR and CDR2 is FQNEAQ (reference sequence). For the CDR3, the DNA is TGTGCCAGCAGCTTAAGTCGAGCTCAAGAGACCCAGTACTTC. It translates to CASSLSRAQETQYF.

This clonotype appeared a few times. The chain joins TRBV6-1 to TRBJ2-2, with TRBD2 matching over 13 bases. The CDR3 spans 18 residues. CDR1 and CDR2 from the germline V gene are MNHNS and SASEGT. With V trimmed by 5 bases and J by 4 bases, 10 bases remained unmatched. The CDR3 nucleotides read TGTGCCAGCAGTAAACAACTTGGACTAGCGGGAGTCACCGGGGAGCTGTTTTTT. Translation: CASSKQLGLAGVTGELFF.

The chain has TRBV7-9 and TRBJ2-3; 16 nucleotides agree with TRBD2. This CDR3 is built from 23 residues. V was clipped by 3 bases and J by 1 base; unmatched bases: 19. Germline lookup yields CDR1 SEHNR and CDR2 FQNEAQ (reference sequence). The CDR3 nucleotides are TGTGCCAGCAGCTTTGTTTCTTTCGTCCCGGGACTAGCGGGAGGGAGGGGCACAGATACGCAGTATTTT. This translates into CASSFVSFVPGLAGGRGTDTQYF.

This chain links TRBV10-3 with TRBJ1-2; D uncertain. With 5 bases removed from V and 4 bases from J, the gap between germline ends came to 11 bases. Germline values: CDR1 ENHRY, CDR2 SYGVKD. The CDR3 extends over 13 amino acids. The CDR3 bases are TGTGCCATCAGTCCTCCCGGGCCCTATGGCTACACCTTC. Encoded protein: CAISPPGPYGYTF.

In its sample, this clonotype was seen a few times. The chain couples TRBV15 to TRBJ2-2, with 7 nucleotides matching TRBD2. J was trimmed by 2 bases and V by 3 bases; bases with no gene match: 3. The germline CDR1 and CDR2 sequences are LNHNV and YYDKDF (reference sequence). This CDR3 contains 15 residues. The CDR3 DNA reads TGTGCCACCAGCAGGGGGAGGGAAAACACCGGGGAGCTGTTTTTT. Translation: CATSRGRENTGELFF. Variable domain in full (rest from reference TRBV15 and TRBJ2-2): DAMVIQNPRYQVTQFGKPVTLSCSQTLNHNVMYWYQQKSSQAPKLLFHYYDKDFNNEADTPDNFQSRRPNTSFCFLDIRSPGLGDTAMYLCATSRGRENTGELFFGEGSRLTVL.

The V gene is TRBV28, the J gene TRBJ2-5, with D unresolved. CDR1 MDHEN and CDR2 SYDVKM come from the germline V gene. The CDR3 has 13 residues. With 3 bases removed from V and 5 bases from J, the gap between germline ends came to 10 bases. Here the CDR3 DNA reads TGTGCCAGCAGTTTTTTGCTTCGGGAGACCCAGTACTTC. The encoded protein is CASSFLLRETQYF. Variable domain in full (rest from reference TRBV28 and TRBJ2-5): DVKVTQSSRYLVKRTGEKVFLECVQDMDHENMFWYRQDPGLGLRLIYFSYDVKMKEKGDIPEGYSVSREKKERFSLILESASTNQTSMYLCASSFLLRETQYFGPGTRLLVL.

This clonotype has a handful of counts. The chain employs TRBV30 and TRBJ1-5; unclear D gene. The CDR3 totals 13 residues. Germline V lookup: CDR1 GTSNPN, CDR2 SVGIG (reference sequence). V lost 0 bases to trimming and J lost 3 bases, with 6 bases between them. This CDR3 is CAWSVQDNQPQHF. The CDR3 DNA sequence: TGTGCCTGGAGTGTGCAGGACAATCAGCCCCAGCATTTT.

The gene calls are TRBV7-6 and TRBJ1-1, with D unresolved. The CDR3 spans 12 residues. V lost 5 bases and J lost 13, with 17 bases in between. CDR1 is SGHVS, CDR2 FNYEAQ, per germline. This CDR3 reads CASSPDKLKVFF. The CDR3 DNA sequence: TGTGCCAGCAGCCCAGATAAATTGAAGGTTTTCTTT.

In the case of this clonotype: Sequence at one end of the junction differs from germline and may be a read error. V is TRBV20-1 and J is TRBJ1-1, with D maybe TRBD1 (5 bases). In germline, CDR1 is DFQATT, CDR2 SNEGSKA (reference sequence). The CDR3 runs to 13 residues. In DNA form, the CDR3 reads TGCAGTGCTGGAGAGACAGTGAACACTGAAGCTTTCTTT. It is translated as CSAGETVNTEAFF.

The chain combines TRBV20-1 with TRBJ1-2; D perhaps matches TRBD1 (6 bases). The V gene lost 1 base and the J gene lost 1 base, with 13 bases spanning the gap. Germline V CDR1 and CDR2: DFQATT, SNEGSKA (reference sequence). This CDR3 is 15 amino acids long. The CDR3 here is CSARAGQPFNYGYTF. DNA of the CDR3: TGCAGTGCTAGAGCAGGACAGCCCTTTAACTATGGCTACACCTTC.